Listed below are T cell receptor beta chains from one sample, sequenced in a study of control samples from healthy donors and cancer patients. Sequenced by immunoSEQ multiplex PCR; TCRdb stores in-frame clones only, minus some. This sample has roughly 160,000 clones; 96% occur once, and the top ten carry 1%. The sample was blood. These receptors all come from a woman in her twenties or thirties in good health. Both conserved end residues are part of each CDR3.

v_call: TRBV5-4; j_call: TRBJ2-3; cdr3_aa: CASSVQGMDTQYF
v_call: TRBV29-1; j_call: TRBJ2-3; cdr3_aa: CSVLPLSGGSVIGDTQYF
v_call: TRBV10-3; j_call: TRBJ1-5; cdr3_aa: CAIRPGQYQPQHF
v_call: TRBV7-2; j_call: TRBJ1-2; cdr3_aa: CASSLVGGGEGYTF
v_call: TRBV30; j_call: TRBJ1-6; cdr3_aa: CAWSPRSSYNSPLHF
v_call: TRBV11-2; j_call: TRBJ2-1; cdr3_aa: CASSLTSGRFYNEQFF
v_call: TRBV6-1; j_call: TRBJ2-3; cdr3_aa: CASSDGQGADTQYF
v_call: TRBV9; j_call: TRBJ2-1; cdr3_aa: CASSVEGPYNEQFF
v_call: TRBV6-6; j_call: TRBJ2-1; cdr3_aa: CASSYGGGLQSGLVF
v_call: TRBV7-9; j_call: TRBJ2-7; cdr3_aa: CASSPRRLAGSLEQYF
v_call: TRBV29-1; j_call: TRBJ2-3; cdr3_aa: CSVGLVGTDTQYF
v_call: TRBV29-1; j_call: TRBJ2-1; cdr3_aa: CSVEGTSGGSSYNEQFF
v_call: TRBV10-3; j_call: TRBJ2-7; cdr3_aa: CAISPPTSGGADEQYF
v_call: TRBV18; j_call: TRBJ1-2; cdr3_aa: CASSPGVIDGYTF
v_call: TRBV14; j_call: TRBJ2-6; cdr3_aa: CASSLPALSGANVLTF
v_call: TRBV12-3/TRBV12-4; j_call: TRBJ1-2; cdr3_aa: CASSHTGIGYTF
v_call: TRBV5-1; j_call: TRBJ1-4; cdr3_aa: CASSLRDGEKLFF
v_call: TRBV4-2; j_call: TRBJ2-3; cdr3_aa: CASSQDGTGGPDTQYF
v_call: TRBV6-5; j_call: TRBJ1-1; cdr3_aa: CASKRQGSSNTEAFF
v_call: TRBV27; j_call: TRBJ1-3; cdr3_aa: CASSDPKGGNTIYF
v_call: TRBV5-1; j_call: TRBJ2-3; cdr3_aa: CASSSRGLSTDTQYF
v_call: TRBV28; j_call: TRBJ1-5; cdr3_aa: CASSLYEGDPNQPQHF
v_call: TRBV12-3/TRBV12-4; j_call: TRBJ2-7; cdr3_aa: CASRRTGSYEQYF
v_call: TRBV7-2; j_call: TRBJ2-7; cdr3_aa: CASSLVGGAVDEQYF
v_call: TRBV4-1; j_call: TRBJ2-7; cdr3_aa: CASSQPSRDRRNEQYF
v_call: TRBV5-1; j_call: TRBJ1-6; cdr3_aa: CASSLRTGKPNSPLHF
v_call: TRBV10-3; j_call: TRBJ2-2; cdr3_aa: CAINDRGMHTGELFF
v_call: TRBV24-1; j_call: TRBJ2-1; cdr3_aa: CATSDFPSGEQFF
v_call: TRBV2; j_call: TRBJ1-1; cdr3_aa: CASRPDLFEAFF
v_call: TRBV5-1; j_call: TRBJ1-5; cdr3_aa: CASSLVPGFQPQHF
v_call: TRBV23-1; j_call: TRBJ2-4; cdr3_aa: CASSSPQRQGLRTLAKNIQYF
v_call: TRBV10-2; j_call: TRBJ2-7; cdr3_aa: CASSVGTGTLGEQYF
v_call: TRBV12-2; j_call: TRBJ2-3; cdr3_aa: CASRLDARSTDTQYF
v_call: TRBV12-3/TRBV12-4; j_call: TRBJ1-2; cdr3_aa: CASSLSAGGYTF
v_call: TRBV2; j_call: TRBJ2-7; cdr3_aa: CASIEIWGYEQYF
v_call: TRBV30; j_call: TRBJ2-2; cdr3_aa: CAWSYPGLSGELFF
v_call: TRBV10-3; j_call: TRBJ1-2; cdr3_aa: CAIRGGPGANYGYTF
v_call: TRBV19; j_call: TRBJ2-1; cdr3_aa: CASSIRLDLYNEQFF
v_call: TRBV4-1; j_call: TRBJ2-7; cdr3_aa: CASSQTPERLYEQYF
v_call: TRBV6-5; j_call: TRBJ2-2; cdr3_aa: CASSYGQGANTGELFF
v_call: TRBV24-1; j_call: TRBJ2-6; cdr3_aa: CATSDPTGANVLTF
v_call: TRBV6-1; j_call: TRBJ1-6; cdr3_aa: CASSEPPGSSPLHF
v_call: TRBV5-1; j_call: TRBJ2-5; cdr3_aa: CASSLASTSGQETQYF
v_call: TRBV4-2; j_call: TRBJ2-1; cdr3_aa: CASSPRGIPYNEQFF
v_call: TRBV12-3/TRBV12-4; j_call: TRBJ1-5; cdr3_aa: CASSRRLNQPQHF
v_call: TRBV27; j_call: TRBJ2-1; cdr3_aa: CASSSKAGGPQFF
v_call: TRBV5-1; j_call: TRBJ2-7; cdr3_aa: CASSPGGGNYEQYF
v_call: TRBV5-1; j_call: TRBJ2-6; cdr3_aa: CASSPTWGTGVDGANVLTF
v_call: TRBV4-1; j_call: TRBJ2-2; cdr3_aa: CASSQASGISTGELFF